The 27 T cell receptor beta chains in this list originate from one sample, sequenced in a study of shared clonotypes between healthy human individuals. TCRdb's table, derived via immunoSEQ multiplex PCR, lists solely in-frame clones and lacks some. Here the sample spans around 500,000 clones, roughly 77% being singletons. Sequences were obtained from PBMCs. These receptors all stem from a woman between 35 and 50 years old in good health. Some clones in this sample may be carry-over from other donors' samples.

This clone is a singleton in its sample. The chain joins TRBV29-1 to TRBJ2-7, with TRBD2 matching 7 bases. The CDR3 spans 14 residues. Looked up from germline, CDR1 is SQVTM and CDR2 is ANQGSEA. Trimming cost V 6 bases and J 2 bases; bases outside gene matches: 10. DNA of the CDR3: TGCAGCGTAGGAAAAGGGCGGGGGACCTACGAGCAGTACTTC. Its protein is CSVGKGRGTYEQYF.

This chain uses TRBV5-1 with TRBJ2-7, with no clear D. V was shortened by 1 base and J by 0 bases, with 11 bases between the two germline ends. CDR1 is SGHRS and CDR2 is YFSETQ in the germline V gene. The CDR3 is 15 residues long. The CDR3 DNA reads TGCGCCAGCAGCTTGAACGACGGTAGCTCCTACGAGCAGTACTTC. Translation gives CASSLNDGSSYEQYF.

The chain has TRBV4-3 and TRBJ2-7; weak D call: TRBD1 (5 bases). The CDR3 spans 18 residues. The germline V gene encodes CDR1 LGHNA and CDR2 YSLEER. The germline V and J ends were trimmed by 1 base and 2 bases, with 21 bases remaining between them. Here the CDR3 reads CASSQAPPRAPTTYEQYF. The CDR3 bases are TGCGCCAGCAGCCAAGCCCCCCCCAGGGCACCTACCACCTACGAGCAGTACTTC.

V and J are TRBV11-2 and TRBJ2-5; 9 positions agree with TRBD2. The J call is uncertain, as TRBJ2-7 better fits the DNA end. Germline V gene sequence: CDR1 SGHAT, CDR2 FQNNGV. This CDR3 spans 17 amino acids. Written as DNA, the CDR3 is TGTGCCAGCAGCTTAGATGTCGGTAGCGGGAGAGGGTACGAGCAGTACTTC. Protein: CASSLDVGSGRGYEQYF.

The table lists this clone with a count of one. V and J are TRBV15 and TRBJ1-5, with D perhaps TRBD1 (6 bases). This CDR3 spans 17 amino acids. Looked up from germline, CDR1 is LNHNV and CDR2 is YYDKDF (reference sequence). Deletions cut 0 bases from V and 4 bases from J, with 16 bases between. The CDR3 here is CATSRDPTGHGNQPQHF. The CDR3, as DNA: TGTGCCACCAGCAGAGACCCCACGGGACACGGAAATCAGCCCCAGCATTTT.

The chain couples TRBV4-2 to TRBJ2-7; D may be TRBD2 (5 bases). Trimming removed 0 bases at V and 10 bases at J, with 10 bases between. Germline V gene sequence: CDR1 LGHNA, CDR2 YNFKEQ. The CDR3 is made up of 12 amino acids. CDR3: CASSQDNRDQYF. DNA of the CDR3: TGTGCCAGCAGCCAAGATAACCGGGATCAGTACTTC.

The chain is built from TRBV19 and TRBJ1-2, with D possibly matching TRBD1 (5 bases). V was clipped by 3 bases and J by 7 bases, with 18 bases between them. CDR1 and CDR2 from the germline V gene are LNHDA and SQIVND (reference sequence). The CDR3 contains 15 residues. CDR3 sequence reads: CASSMGPRRPSGYTF. The CDR3 region has the DNA TGTGCCAGTAGTATGGGGCCCCGGCGGCCCTCTGGCTACACCTTC.

The V gene is TRBV5-1, the J gene TRBJ2-3; the match to TRBD2 covers 10 bases. Trimming at V came to 0 bases and at J to 1 base, leaving 5 bases not matched to a gene. Germline lookup yields CDR1 SGHRS and CDR2 YFSETQ. This CDR3 spans 17 amino acids. Written as DNA, the CDR3 is TGCGCCAGCAGCTTGGGTTGGCTAGCGGGAGGCACAGATACGCAGTATTTT. It is translated as CASSLGWLAGGTDTQYF.

This rearrangement joins TRBV6-5 to TRBJ2-1; 9 nucleotides agree with TRBD1. After removal of 10 bases from V and 9 bases from J, the junction contained 10 bases not matched to a gene. CDR3 length equals 13 residues. The germline V gene has CDR1 MNHEY and CDR2 SVGAGI. CDR3 region: CATARDRAIEQFF. CDR3 nucleotide sequence: TGTGCCACGGCCCGGGACAGGGCCATTGAGCAGTTCTTC.

The chain carries TRBV27 and TRBJ2-5; the D call may be TRBD1 or TRBD2 (5 bases each). Germline V gives CDR1 MNHEY, CDR2 SMNVEV (reference sequence). The CDR3 is 15 amino acids. The V gene lost 6 bases and the J gene lost 5 bases, with 19 bases spanning the gap. The CDR3 region has the DNA TGTGCCAGCAGACCCCGATGGGGACGGAATGAGACCCAGTACTTC. Amino acids: CASRPRWGRNETQYF.

A single count supports this clone. This may stem from a read error, because a much larger clone lies one nucleotide away. Other DNA variants within this sample encode the same CDR3. V usage is TRBV11-2 and J usage is TRBJ2-7; D unresolved. Germline-derived CDR1 and CDR2 are SGHAT and FQNNGV. CDR3 length: 12 residues. Trimming pared 1 base from V and 3 bases from J, leaving 4 bases between. The CDR3 region has the DNA TGTGCCAGCAGCTTAGGAATCTACGAGCAGTACTTC. Translating gives CASSLGIYEQYF.

The chain couples TRBV28 to TRBJ2-1, with D unresolved. V lost 4 bases to trimming and J lost 0 bases, with 10 bases between them. The germline V gene encodes CDR1 MDHEN and CDR2 SYDVKM. This CDR3 spans 15 amino acids. The CDR3 sequence is CASSSKRSSYNEQFF. CDR3 in DNA: TGTGCCAGCAGTTCCAAGAGGAGCTCCTACAATGAGCAGTTCTTC.

The rearrangement joins TRBV28 to TRBJ1-2; D call uncertain. The CDR3 consists of 13 residues. Between the trimmed V and J ends, which lost 1 base and 6 bases, there was a span of 9 bases. Per germline, CDR1 MDHEN and CDR2 SYDVKM. CDR3 residues: CASSLLSGDGYTF. Written as DNA, the CDR3 is TGTGCCAGCAGTTTATTATCCGGGGATGGCTACACCTTC.

The J gene is TRBJ2-3, the V gene TRBV10-1; TRBD2 matches at 7 bases. This CDR3 has 14 amino acids. Germline trimming cut 8 bases from V and 2 bases from J; bases unmatched to any gene: 7. Per germline, CDR1 WNHNN and CDR2 SYGVQD (reference sequence). DNA for the CDR3: TGCGCCAGCGCCCCTAGCGGAAACACAGATACGCAGTATTTT. It encodes CASAPSGNTDTQYF.

The rearrangement links TRBV7-9 to TRBJ2-1; TRBD2 matches 8 bases. Per germline, CDR1 SEHNR and CDR2 FQNEAQ (reference sequence). Losses at the gene ends were 5 bases for V and 6 bases for J; bases not matched to a gene: 6. CDR3 size: 14 residues. The CDR3 nucleotides are TGTGCCAGCAGCGTGGGACTAGGGACCAATGAGCAGTTCTTC. It specifies CASSVGLGTNEQFF.

V and J are TRBV18 and TRBJ1-2, with D perhaps matching TRBD1 (6 bases). Trimming stripped 4 bases from V and 6 bases from J, with 27 bases between. CDR3 size: 18 residues. Looked up from germline, CDR1 is KGHSH and CDR2 is LQKENI. CDR3 sequence reads: CASSRQAGESHLRDGYTF. Here the CDR3 DNA reads TGTGCCAGCTCACGCCAGGCAGGGGAGTCCCACTTACGAGATGGCTACACCTTC.

This sequence joins TRBV21-1 and TRBJ2-1; TRBD2 is taken as the D call from the table, unchecked against the DNA. TRBV21-1 is an annotated pseudogene. This CDR3 contains 18 residues. The CDR3 region is CASRDSGTSGRSYNEQFF. The CDR3, as DNA: TGTGCCAGCAGAGATAGCGGAACTAGCGGGAGATCCTACAATGAGCAGTTCTTC.

This clone was found a few times. The gene calls are TRBV20-1 and TRBJ1-1, with D uncertain. The CDR3 runs 11 residues. The germline gives CDR1 DFQATT, CDR2 SNEGSKA (reference sequence). Trimming stripped 2 bases from V and 7 bases from J, with 8 bases between. CDR3 in amino acids: CSARRTYEAFF. CDR3 nucleotides: TGCAGTGCTAGAAGGACGTATGAAGCTTTCTTT.

The chain employs TRBV11-2 and TRBJ2-4, with TRBD1 as a possible D gene (7 bases). V gave up 1 base and J gave up 0 bases, with 16 bases separating them. The CDR3 spans 18 residues. Per germline, CDR1 SGHAT and CDR2 FQNNGV. The CDR3 region has the DNA TGTGCCAGCAGCTTAGGGGCGTCAGGGGGACTAGCCAAAAACATTCAGTACTTC. Encoded protein: CASSLGASGGLAKNIQYF.

The chain uses TRBV6-4 and TRBJ1-1; tentative D call: TRBD1 (6 bases). CDR1 MRHNA and CDR2 SNTAGT come from the germline V gene. The length of the CDR3 is 13 residues. Trimming cost V 6 bases and J 1 base, with 9 bases left between them. CDR3: CASREQGNTEAFF. CDR3 sequence (DNA): TGTGCCAGCAGGGAACAGGGGAACACTGAAGCTTTCTTT.

The chain recombines TRBV10-1 with TRBJ2-5; no firm D call. The J call is uncertain, as TRBJ2-7 better fits the DNA end. Germline CDR1 WNHNN, CDR2 SYGVQD (reference sequence). This CDR3 is 11 amino acids long. As DNA, the CDR3 is TGCGCCAGCCAAGGAAGCGACGAGCAGTACTTC. Its protein is CASQGSDEQYF.

The chain combines TRBV7-3 with TRBJ2-1; 9 bases agree with TRBD2. Germline V lookup: CDR1 SGHTA, CDR2 FQGTGA. The CDR3 sequence is 17 residues long. The trim removed 1 base at V and 4 bases at J, leaving 8 bases unmatched. The CDR3 DNA follows: TGTGCCAGCAGCTTAAATCCAGGTAGCGGGAGTTACAATGAGCAGTTCTTC. Residues: CASSLNPGSGSYNEQFF.

This rearrangement joins TRBV7-3 to TRBJ2-6; 8 nucleotides match TRBD1. CDR1 is SGHTA and CDR2 is FQGTGA in the germline V gene. After removal of 5 bases from V and 3 bases from J, the junction contained 3 bases not matched to a gene. CDR3 length: 15 amino acids. CDR3: CASSATGDGANVLTF. The CDR3 coding sequence is TGTGCCAGCAGCGCGACAGGGGATGGGGCCAACGTCCTGACTTTC.

This clone appeared a single time. The V gene is TRBV5-4, the J gene TRBJ1-1, with D possibly TRBD1 on 5 matching bases. The germline V and J ends were trimmed by 1 base and 6 bases, with 13 bases remaining between them. Germline CDR1 is SGHNT and CDR2 is YYREEE (reference sequence). The CDR3 has 14 amino acids. CDR3 nucleotide sequence: TGTGCCAGCAGCTTGCAGGGAACAGTTGCTGAAGCTTTCTTT. Residues: CASSLQGTVAEAFF.

The J gene is TRBJ2-7, the V gene TRBV30; tentative D call: TRBD1 (5 bases). The CDR3 covers 14 residues. Germline CDR1 and CDR2: GTSNPN and SVGIG (reference sequence). Trimming removed 6 bases at V and 0 bases at J, with 15 bases between. CDR3 sequence: CACSPTGNSYEQYF. Here the CDR3 DNA reads TGTGCCTGTAGTCCTACAGGAAACTCCTACGAGCAGTACTTC.

The gene calls are TRBV7-2 and TRBJ1-1; 7 nucleotides agree with TRBD1. CDR1 SGHTA and CDR2 FQGNSA come from the germline V gene. The junction had 14 bases not matched to a gene; V was cut back by 3 bases and J by 7 bases. The CDR3 extends over 16 amino acids. The DNA for the CDR3 is TGTGCCAGCAGCTTGACCCGGGACCAGGGGGTCGATGAAGCTTTCTTT. This translates into CASSLTRDQGVDEAFF.

The rearrangement joins TRBV5-8 to TRBJ1-5, with D perhaps matching TRBD1 (5 bases). Deletions cut 2 bases from V and 0 bases from J, with 15 bases between. The CDR3 loop spans 17 amino acids. From germline, CDR1 is SGHTS and CDR2 YDEGEE. The CDR3 here is CASSLFSTAYSNQPQHF. The CDR3 DNA follows: TGTGCCAGCAGCTTATTCTCGACAGCCTATAGCAATCAGCCCCAGCATTTT.